These 18 T cell receptor beta chains were sequenced from one sample in a study of T cell responses to AZD1222 COVID-19 vaccine. The table came from immunoSEQ multiplex PCR; TCRdb's copy has only in-frame clones and leaves some out. The repertoire holds around 80,000 clones, with around 85% as singletons. This material consisted of peripheral blood, taken 28 days after the second AZD1222 dose. The receptors come from an adult who received the AZD1222 COVID-19 vaccine.

This chain connects TRBV12-5 to TRBJ2-5; D uncertain. The germline V gene has CDR1 LGHNT and CDR2 FRNRAP. This CDR3 is built from 12 residues. The ends were cut back, 4 bases at V and 5 bases at J, with 8 bases in the middle. The CDR3 DNA reads as TGTGCTAGTGGTTCCCGGATTGAGACCCAGTACTTC. Its translation is CASGSRIETQYF.

V usage is TRBV5-1 and J usage is TRBJ2-1; D is perhaps TRBD1 (5 bases). Deletions cut 0 bases from V and 4 bases from J, with 8 bases between. This CDR3 comprises 14 residues. CDR1 and CDR2 from the germline V gene are SGHRS and YFSETQ. The CDR3 protein is CASSLGQTYNEQFF. As DNA, the CDR3 is TGCGCCAGCAGCTTGGGACAGACTTACAATGAGCAGTTCTTC.

V gene TRBV19 combines with J gene TRBJ1-6; no definite D call. CDR1 LNHDA and CDR2 SQIVND come from the germline V gene (reference sequence). CDR3 length: 16 amino acids. Trimming removed 8 bases from V and 6 bases from J, with 20 bases in between. This CDR3 reads CASVKGRTAFNSPLHF. CDR3 sequence (DNA): TGTGCCAGTGTTAAAGGGCGAACAGCATTTAATTCACCCCTCCACTTT.

This sequence joins TRBV6-5 and TRBJ1-1; D ambiguous. The CDR3 runs to 16 residues. Trimming took off 2 bases at V and 1 base at J, with 14 bases between the two ends. Germline V gene data show CDR1 as MNHEY and CDR2 as SVGAGI. The CDR3 DNA is TGTGCCAGCAGTTACAAGGAGGAGGAGAGGAACACTGAAGCTTTCTTT. Amino acids: CASSYKEEERNTEAFF.

This chain uses TRBV10-3 with TRBJ1-1; 8 bases align to TRBD1. Trimming cost V 4 bases and J 1 base; bases outside gene matches: 2. CDR3 length: 14 amino acids. CDR1 ENHRY and CDR2 SYGVKD come from the germline V gene. The CDR3 region is CAISAGGENTEAFF. CDR3 coding DNA: TGTGCCATCAGTGCAGGGGGCGAGAACACTGAAGCTTTCTTT.

The V and J genes are TRBV6-5 and TRBJ2-7, with a possible D match to TRBD2 (5 bases). The CDR3 is 14 amino acids. Germline loops: CDR1 MNHEY, CDR2 SVGAGI. V was pared by 6 bases and J by 1 base, with 13 bases between. CDR3 DNA sequence: TGTGCCAGCAGCAGACTAAAGGAGTCCTACGAGCAGTACTTC. Its protein product is CASSRLKESYEQYF.

This chain connects TRBV5-4 to TRBJ1-1, with D possibly being TRBD1 (5 bases). Germline CDR1 is SGHNT and CDR2 is YYREEE (reference sequence). The CDR3 extends over 14 amino acids. V lost 4 bases to trimming and J lost 0 bases, with 10 bases between them. The CDR3 sequence is CASSPGHMNTEAFF. CDR3 DNA: TGTGCCAGCAGCCCCGGACACATGAACACTGAAGCTTTCTTT. Full variable domain (missing parts from reference TRBV5-4 and TRBJ1-1): ETGVTQSPTHLIKTRGQQVTLRCSSQSGHNTVSWYQQALGQGPQFIFQYYREEENGRGNFPPRFSGLQFPNYSSELNVNALELDDSALYLCASSPGHMNTEAFFGQGTRLTVV.

The J gene is TRBJ1-2, the V gene TRBV27, with unresolved D. With 3 bases removed from V and 2 bases from J, the gap between germline ends came to 16 bases. Germline CDR1 MNHEY, CDR2 SMNVEV (reference sequence). CDR3 size: 16 residues. CDR3 loop: CASSFPSVSLNYGYTF. The CDR3 coding sequence is TGTGCCAGCAGTTTCCCGAGCGTTTCCCTCAACTATGGCTACACCTTC.

The chain joins TRBV3-1 (or the pseudogene TRBV3-2) to TRBJ2-3, with 7 bases lining up with TRBD2. Germline V gene data show CDR1 as LGHDT and CDR2 as YNNKEL (reference sequence). The CDR3 spans 16 residues. The V segment lost 1 base and the J segment 3 bases; nucleotides outside the gene matches: 7. CDR3 nucleotide sequence: TGTGCCAGCAGCCAAGGTGTCAGGGAGGGTACAGATACGCAGTATTTT. Its translation is CASSQGVREGTDTQYF.

This clone came up once. The chain combines TRBV14 with TRBJ1-3; D is uncertain. The germline CDR1 and CDR2 sequences are SGHDN and FVKESK. The V and J ends lost 1 base and 0 bases respectively, with 4 bases between them. The CDR3 contains 14 residues. The CDR3 coding sequence is TGTGCCAGCAGCCAAGCGGGCTCTGGAAACACCATATATTTT. Amino acids: CASSQAGSGNTIYF.

The rearrangement uses TRBV28 and TRBJ1-1; D gene ambiguous. This CDR3 comprises 11 residues. Trimming stripped 3 bases from V and 10 bases from J, with 9 bases between. Germline CDR1 reads MDHEN; CDR2 reads SYDVKM. The CDR3 spells CASSFALAAFF. The DNA of the CDR3 is TGTGCCAGCAGTTTTGCCTTAGCAGCTTTCTTT.

The chain uses TRBV6-1 and TRBJ2-1, with a weak D call TRBD2 (7 bases). V was shortened by 3 bases and J by 6 bases, with 12 bases between the two germline ends. This CDR3 is built from 14 residues. Germline V gene lookup returns CDR1 MNHNS and CDR2 SASEGT. In DNA form, the CDR3 reads TGTGCCAGCAGTGACAGGGGACTAATCAATGAGCAGTTCTTC. As protein: CASSDRGLINEQFF.

The chain combines TRBV19 with TRBJ1-6; D is uncertain. The V gene lost 1 base and the J gene lost 4 bases, with 8 bases spanning the gap. The CDR3 totals 15 residues. From germline, CDR1 is LNHDA and CDR2 SQIVND (reference sequence). The CDR3 DNA follows: TGTGCCAGTAGTATAGGGGCAGAGTATAATTCACCCCTCCACTTT. Protein sequence: CASSIGAEYNSPLHF.

V and J are TRBV19 and TRBJ1-5; D is unresolved. Germline CDR1 LNHDA, CDR2 SQIVND (reference sequence). V was pared by 3 bases and J by 7 bases, with 10 bases between. This CDR3 has 13 residues. The chain's CDR3 is CASSITSLQPQHF. The CDR3 DNA sequence: TGTGCCAGTAGTATTACGTCTTTACAGCCCCAGCATTTT.

The chain combines TRBV6-1 with TRBJ2-7; D is perhaps TRBD1 (5 bases). CDR1 and CDR2 (germline): MNHNS, SASEGT. The CDR3 is 14 residues long. Trimming removed 0 bases at V and 6 bases at J, with 12 bases between. The CDR3 nucleotides are TGTGCCAGCAGTGAAGCCCTAGGTGGGGCCGAGCAGTACTTC. Its protein product is CASSEALGGAEQYF.

The chain combines TRBV19 with TRBJ2-5; no reliable D call. Germline V gene data show CDR1 as LNHDA and CDR2 as SQIVND (reference sequence). V was pared by 1 base and J by 2 bases, with 11 bases between. CDR3 length: 15 residues. The CDR3 here is CASSIGRGPQETQYF. DNA of the CDR3: TGTGCCAGTAGTATAGGAAGAGGACCTCAAGAGACCCAGTACTTC.

This rearrangement joins TRBV29-1 to TRBJ2-2; possibly TRBD2 for D (6 bases). Germline V gene lookup returns CDR1 SQVTM and CDR2 ANQGSEA. The CDR3 is 13 amino acids. The V end was cut by 5 bases, the J end by 4 bases, with 11 bases between. The CDR3 loop reads CSVQQGGTGELFF. In DNA, the CDR3 is TGCAGCGTTCAGCAGGGAGGCACCGGGGAGCTGTTTTTT.

This chain connects TRBV2 to TRBJ2-1; D not certain. CDR3 length: 17 amino acids. CDR1 and CDR2 from the germline V gene are SNHLY and FYNNEI. The ends were cut back, 3 bases at V and 0 bases at J, with 15 bases in the middle. This chain's CDR3 is CASSEAPGHSSYNEQFF. The CDR3 DNA reads TGTGCCAGCAGTGAGGCCCCGGGTCATAGCTCCTACAATGAGCAGTTCTTC.